A selection of T cell receptor beta chains follows, all from one sample in a study of blood T cell repertoires in COVID-19. Assay used: immunoSEQ multiplex PCR; TCRdb lists only in-frame clones, some missing. The sample comprises 90,000 to 120,000 clones, around four fifths of which are singletons, and 4% to 4.5% rests with the top ten. The material sequenced was peripheral blood. These receptors all stem from a man between 70 and 80 years old with acute or convalescent COVID-19. Each CDR3 is given with its conserved first and last residue. The D gene is left open where the match is weak.

cdr3_aa	cdr3_nt	v_call	d_call	j_call
CASSLVNSPLHF	TGTGCCAGCAGCTTAGTAAATTCACCCCTCCACTTT	TRBV11-3	NA	TRBJ1-6
CASSMGQVRLAQHF	TGTGCCAGTAGTATGGGGCAGGTCCGTCTGGCCCAGCATTTT	TRBV19	NA	TRBJ1-5
CASSLEGAGNTEAFF	TGTGCCAGCAGCTTAGAAGGGGCCGGGAACACTGAAGCTTTCTTT	TRBV11-2	NA	TRBJ1-1
CASSPMAISGTSGGAREQYF	TGTGCCAGCTCACCAATGGCCATTTCCGGGACTAGCGGGGGGGCGAGGGAGCAGTACTTC	TRBV18	TRBD2	TRBJ2-7
CASSFQARETQYF	TGTGCCAGCAGCTTCCAGGCCCGAGAGACCCAGTACTTC	TRBV7-3	NA	TRBJ2-5
CASSLWRQVNTEAFF	TGTGCCAGCAGCCTGTGGAGGCAGGTGAACACTGAAGCTTTCTTT	TRBV7-9	NA	TRBJ1-1
CASSITGLATEAFF	TGTGCCAGTAGTATAACAGGGCTAGCCACTGAAGCTTTCTTT	TRBV19	NA	TRBJ1-1
CATSRDPSTAYQETQYF	TGTGCCACCAGCAGAGACCCTTCGACAGCGTACCAAGAGACCCAGTACTTC	TRBV15	NA	TRBJ2-5
CASSPRIAGGQETQYF	TGTGCCAGCAGCCCCCGGATAGCGGGGGGGCAAGAGACCCAGTACTTC	TRBV9	TRBD2	TRBJ2-5
CASSLGPTGTTDTQYF	TGCGCCAGCAGCTTAGGTCCTACAGGTACCACAGATACGCAGTATTTT	TRBV5-1	NA	TRBJ2-3
CASSWGGNTGELFF	TGTGCCAGCAGTTGGGGCGGAAACACCGGGGAGCTGTTTTTT	TRBV27	NA	TRBJ2-2
CASSKTANTEAFF	TGTGCCAGCAGTAAGACAGCGAACACTGAAGCTTTCTTT	TRBV12-3/TRBV12-4	NA	TRBJ1-1
CASSLRQNTEAFF	TGTGCCAGCAGCTTACGACAGAACACTGAAGCTTTCTTT	TRBV7-9	NA	TRBJ1-1
CASSQTPSGGYNEQFF	TGTGCCAGCAGCCAAACCCCTAGTGGTGGGTACAATGAGCAGTTCTTC	TRBV3-1/TRBV3-2	NA	TRBJ2-1